This TCR beta chain emerged from a study of blood T cell repertoires in COVID-19. As originally analysed: Amplified reference gene primers provided the basis for estimating nucleated cell counts. Only in-frame clones appear in the TCRdb table, and some are missing; sequencing was by immunoSEQ multiplex PCR. That table furnishes V, J and clone size, whereas the DNA furnished D and trimming. The table records some 270,000 clones, roughly 86% of them present only once. Germline values: CDR1 SEHNR, CDR2 FQNEAQ (reference sequence). Trimming at V came to 4 bases and at J to 5 bases, leaving 13 bases not matched to a gene. The CDR3 runs to 17 residues.

The rearrangement links TRBV7-9 to TRBJ2-5, with 10 bases identical to TRBD2. Sample: peripheral blood. This sequence originates from a man aged 40-55 years with active or convalescent COVID-19. The CDR3 spells CASSSTNSGGPEETQYF. CDR3 DNA: TGTGCCAGCAGCTCAACGAATAGCGGGGGGCCTGAGGAGACCCAGTACTTC.